One sample yielded the 10 T cell receptor beta chains listed below, sequenced in a study of cytomegalovirus exposure and HLA in healthy donors. Primers for the PCR totalled 60 Vbeta and 13 Jbeta. Sequencing was performed with immunoSEQ multiplex PCR; in TCRdb, only in-frame clones are kept and a portion is missing. The sample holds about 150,000 clones, roughly 83% seen once. The sample was PBMCs. The origin of the receptors is a human donor in good health.

This clone was seen a handful of times. The chain combines TRBV20-1 with TRBJ2-7; D is undetermined. The CDR3 sequence is 10 residues long. V lost 5 bases to trimming and J lost 3 bases, with 5 bases between them. Germline V CDR1 and CDR2: DFQATT, SNEGSKA (reference sequence). As DNA, the CDR3 is TGCAGTGCTTTTCACTACGAGCAGTACTTC. Its translation: CSAFHYEQYF.

This sequence joins TRBV9 and TRBJ1-4; 9 bases agree with TRBD1. Trimming took 3 bases from V and 6 from J; bases not matched to a gene: 6. The CDR3 has 15 residues. Germline assignment: CDR1 SGDLS and CDR2 YYNGEE. The CDR3 DNA sequence: TGTGCCAGCAGCGACAGGGACAGGGCTGATGAAAAACTGTTTTTT. It is translated as CASSDRDRADEKLFF.

The rearrangement joins TRBV28 to TRBJ2-1; 7 bases are a match to TRBD1. Looked up from germline, CDR1 is MDHEN and CDR2 is SYDVKM. Trimming cost V 7 bases and J 2 bases; bases outside gene matches: 11. This CDR3 has 16 residues. The CDR3 loop is CASNEGARTTYNEQFF. The CDR3 nucleotides are TGTGCCAGCAATGAGGGGGCGAGGACGACCTACAATGAGCAGTTCTTC.

This clone occurred a few times. This chain uses TRBV19 with TRBJ2-7; 9 bases are shared with TRBD2. The CDR3 consists of 14 residues. The germline gives CDR1 LNHDA, CDR2 SQIVND (reference sequence). The V and J ends lost 9 bases and 6 bases, in that order; junction bases with no gene match: 12. DNA for the CDR3: TGTGCCAGCACAAAGGCAGCGGGGGGTCTCGAGCAGTACTTC. As protein: CASTKAAGGLEQYF.

The V gene is TRBV6-4, the J gene TRBJ2-3, with D uncertain. The CDR3 has 15 residues. CDR1 MRHNA and CDR2 SNTAGT come from the germline V gene. Trimming took 6 bases from V and 0 from J, leaving 13 bases between them. The CDR3 protein is CASRARAYSTDTQYF. Written as DNA, the CDR3 is TGTGCCAGCAGAGCCCGAGCTTACAGCACAGATACGCAGTATTTT.

The V call is TRBV18, the J call TRBJ1-1; TRBD1 matches at 8 bases. Trimming took 3 bases from V and 9 from J; bases not matched to a gene: 9. The CDR3 covers 14 residues. CDR1 is KGHSH, CDR2 LQKENI, per germline. The chain's CDR3 is CASSPGQARNQAFF. CDR3 sequence (DNA): TGTGCCAGCTCACCGGGACAGGCGAGGAACCAAGCTTTCTTT. Full variable domain (rest looked up from reference TRBV18 and TRBJ1-1): NAGVMQNPRHLVRRRGQEARLRCSPMKGHSHVYWYRQLPEEGLKFMVYLQKENIIDESGMPKERFSAEFPKEGPSILRIQQVVRGDSAAYFCASSPGQARNQAFFGQGTRLTVV.

The chain uses TRBV7-9 and TRBJ1-1; possibly TRBD1 for D (6 bases). V was trimmed by 3 bases and J by 4 bases, leaving 12 bases between them. Germline CDR1 is SEHNR and CDR2 is FQNEAQ (reference sequence). This CDR3 has 14 residues. The CDR3 nucleotides are TGTGCCAGCAGCTTGGGTAGGGGGAGCACTGAAGCTTTCTTT. This translates into CASSLGRGSTEAFF.

With respect to this clone: The junction does not match germline at one end; this may be a read error. This rearrangement joins TRBV7-9 to TRBJ2-5; 9 nucleotides align to TRBD1. The CDR3 totals 16 residues. Germline V gene lookup returns CDR1 SEHNR and CDR2 FQNEAQ (reference sequence). CDR3 in DNA: TGTTCCAGCAGCGCGCGGCGGGACAGGGTTCAAGAGACCCAGTACTTC. Translation: CSSSARRDRVQETQYF.

The rearrangement links TRBV27 to TRBJ2-1; 8 bases are shared with TRBD2. Germline lookup yields CDR1 MNHEY and CDR2 SMNVEV (reference sequence). The CDR3 has 16 amino acids. The trim removed 5 bases at V and 5 bases at J, leaving 11 bases unmatched. The chain's CDR3 is CASSPRTSWTNNEQFF. For the CDR3, the DNA is TGTGCCAGCAGTCCCAGGACTAGCTGGACCAACAATGAGCAGTTCTTC.

This chain uses TRBV7-2 with TRBJ2-7; 7 bases line up with TRBD2. Trimming at V came to 5 bases and at J to 1 base, leaving 5 bases not matched to a gene. The CDR3 extends over 14 amino acids. CDR1 is SGHTA, CDR2 FQGNSA, per germline. The CDR3 here is CASSLWTSSYEQYF. DNA of the CDR3: TGTGCCAGCAGCCTTTGGACTAGTTCCTACGAGCAGTACTTC.